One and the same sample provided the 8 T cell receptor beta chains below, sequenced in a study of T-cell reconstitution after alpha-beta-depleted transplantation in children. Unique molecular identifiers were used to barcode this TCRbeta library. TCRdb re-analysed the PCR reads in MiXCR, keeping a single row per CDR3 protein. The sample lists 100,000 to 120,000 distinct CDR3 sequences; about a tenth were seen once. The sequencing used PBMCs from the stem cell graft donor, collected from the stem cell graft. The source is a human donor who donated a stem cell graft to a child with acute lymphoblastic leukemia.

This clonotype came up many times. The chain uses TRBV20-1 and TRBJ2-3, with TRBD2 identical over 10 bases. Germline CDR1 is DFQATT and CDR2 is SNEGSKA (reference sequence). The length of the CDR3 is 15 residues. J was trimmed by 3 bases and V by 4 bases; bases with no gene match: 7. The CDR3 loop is CSATSGGDVTDTQYF. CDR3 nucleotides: TGCAGTGCTACAAGCGGGGGGGACGTTACAGATACGCAGTATTTT.

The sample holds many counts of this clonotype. CDR3 in amino acids: CASSGTSGRTDTQYF. The CDR3 DNA reads as TGTGCCAGCAGCGGGACTAGCGGGCGCACAGATACGCAGTATTTT. The rearrangement uses TRBV12-3 or TRBV12-4 and TRBJ2-3; 12 positions match TRBD2. V was clipped by 6 bases and J by 1 base; unmatched bases: 2. This CDR3 is 15 amino acids long.

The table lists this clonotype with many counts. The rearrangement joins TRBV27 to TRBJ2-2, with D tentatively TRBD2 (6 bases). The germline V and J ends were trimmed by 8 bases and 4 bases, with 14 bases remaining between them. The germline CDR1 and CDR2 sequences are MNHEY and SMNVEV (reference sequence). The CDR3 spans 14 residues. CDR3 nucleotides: TGTGCCAGCGGGGAGGCCCGGCGCACCGGGGAGCTGTTTTTT. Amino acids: CASGEARRTGELFF.

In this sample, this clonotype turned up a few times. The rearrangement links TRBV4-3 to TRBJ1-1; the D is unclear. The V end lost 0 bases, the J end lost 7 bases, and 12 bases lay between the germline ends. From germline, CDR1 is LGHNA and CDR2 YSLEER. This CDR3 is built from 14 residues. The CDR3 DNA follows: TGCGCCAGCAGCCAAGATTCTACACAGAGTGAAGCTTTCTTT. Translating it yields CASSQDSTQSEAFF.

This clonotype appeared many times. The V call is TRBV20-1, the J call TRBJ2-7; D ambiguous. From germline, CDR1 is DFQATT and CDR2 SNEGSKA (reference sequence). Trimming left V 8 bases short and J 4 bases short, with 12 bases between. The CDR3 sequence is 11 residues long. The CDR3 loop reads CSLLDRYEQYF. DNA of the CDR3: TGCAGTCTTCTAGACCGGTACGAGCAGTACTTC.

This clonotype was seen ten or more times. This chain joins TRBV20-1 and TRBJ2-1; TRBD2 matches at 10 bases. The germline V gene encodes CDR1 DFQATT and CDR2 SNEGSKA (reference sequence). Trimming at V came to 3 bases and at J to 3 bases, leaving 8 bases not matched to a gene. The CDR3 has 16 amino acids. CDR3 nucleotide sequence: TGCAGTGCTAGGCCTCTAGCGGGAGTCGTCTACAATGAGCAGTTCTTC. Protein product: CSARPLAGVVYNEQFF.

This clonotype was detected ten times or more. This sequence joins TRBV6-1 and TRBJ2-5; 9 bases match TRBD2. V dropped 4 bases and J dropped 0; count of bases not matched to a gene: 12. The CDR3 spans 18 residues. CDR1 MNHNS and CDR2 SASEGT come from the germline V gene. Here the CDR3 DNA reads TGTGCCAGCAGTGCCGGGGCCGCTAGCGGGATGTACCAAGAGACCCAGTACTTC. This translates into CASSAGAASGMYQETQYF.

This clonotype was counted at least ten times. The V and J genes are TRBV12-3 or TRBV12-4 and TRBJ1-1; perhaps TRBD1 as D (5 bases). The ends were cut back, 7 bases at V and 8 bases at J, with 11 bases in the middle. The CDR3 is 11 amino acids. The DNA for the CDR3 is TGTGCCAGCACCAGGACAAGCGAAGCTTTCTTT. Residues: CASTRTSEAFF.